This paragraph covers one TCR beta chain sequence. No antigen is known for it. The analysis combined second doses at about 4 or about 12 weeks. This record comes from a study of T cell responses to AZD1222 COVID-19 vaccine. Regarding the study as a whole: Only six AZD1222 recipients tested seropositive at baseline. A mostly white British donor set with more females was recruited, and clonal diversity was possibly underestimated. Repertoire sampling was restricted to post-peak T cell response timepoints.

The assay was immunoSEQ multiplex PCR, and TCRdb's table has in-frame clones only and misses some. The repertoire consists of tens of thousands of clones, with nearly 90% occurring once and the leading ten covering under 1.5%. This sequence originates from an adult who received the AZD1222 COVID-19 vaccine. The specimen was peripheral blood, collected 28 days after the second AZD1222 dose.

The CDR3 region is CASSQGLSGNTIYF. The DNA for the CDR3 is TGTGCCAGCAGCCAAGGTCTCTCTGGAAACACCATATATTTT. The chain combines TRBV14 with TRBJ1-3; D is undetermined. Germline V lookup: CDR1 SGHDN, CDR2 FVKESK. The V end was cut by 1 base, the J end by 0 bases, with 4 bases between. There are 14 residues in the CDR3.